Each of the 20 T cell receptor beta chains below was sequenced from the same sample in a study of technical replicates of blood from a handful of donors. This table comes from immunoSEQ multiplex PCR, and its TCRdb copy is limited to in-frame clones, with some not included. The data show around 13,000 clones, just under 95% seen once. Sequenced input: PBMCs. The receptors shown here come from a human donor in good health.

The chain employs TRBV29-1 and TRBJ2-1; 10 bases are a match to TRBD2. The germline V gene has CDR1 SQVTM and CDR2 ANQGSEA. This CDR3 spans 14 amino acids. Unmatched junction bases numbered 9, after V lost 6 bases and J lost 7 bases. CDR3 bases: TGCAGCGTCTTCCTAGCGGGAGTAGCAAATGAGCAGTTCTTC. It specifies CSVFLAGVANEQFF.

This clone was recorded once. The genes are TRBV5-1 and TRBJ2-7; D is undetermined. The CDR3 covers 12 residues. Germline CDR1 reads SGHRS; CDR2 reads YFSETQ. V was cut by 2 bases and J by 0 bases, with 3 bases left in between. CDR3: CASSFSSYEQYF. DNA for the CDR3: TGCGCCAGCAGCTTCAGCTCCTACGAGCAGTACTTC.

V usage is TRBV7-8 and J usage is TRBJ2-1; D not resolved. The CDR3 covers 12 residues. V was cut by 3 bases and J by 4 bases, with 4 bases left in between. Germline V gene data show CDR1 as SGHVS and CDR2 as FQNEAQ. CDR3 nucleotides: TGTGCCAGCAGCTTTCTATACAATGAGCAGTTCTTC. This sequence encodes CASSFLYNEQFF.

The CDR3 protein is CAWSPTGGHTF. CDR3 coding DNA: TGTGCCTGGAGTCCTACAGGGGGACACACCTTC. V is TRBV30 and J is TRBJ1-2, with TRBD1 matching over 8 bases. The CDR3 has 11 amino acids. Germline V lookup: CDR1 GTSNPN, CDR2 SVGIG (reference sequence). Trimming at V came to 2 bases and at J to 12 bases, leaving 5 bases not matched to a gene. The full variable domain, completed using reference TRBV30 and TRBJ1-2, is SQTIHQWPATLVQPVGSPLSLECTVEGTSNPNLYWYRQAAGRGLQLLFYSVGIGQISSEVPQNLSASRPQDRQFILSSKKLLLSDSGFYLCAWSPTGGHTFGSGTRLTVV.

This chain joins TRBV27 and TRBJ2-3; TRBD2 agrees at 14 bases. The length of the CDR3 is 17 residues. CDR1 is MNHEY and CDR2 is SMNVEV in the germline V gene (reference sequence). The trim removed 5 bases at V and 1 base at J, leaving 5 bases unmatched. DNA for the CDR3: TGTGCCAGCAGTCCGGGACTAGCGGGAGCGGGCACAGATACGCAGTATTTT. Translated, it gives CASSPGLAGAGTDTQYF.

This chain uses TRBV28 with TRBJ2-5; maybe TRBD1 (6 bases). Germline values: CDR1 MDHEN, CDR2 SYDVKM. This CDR3 contains 14 residues. V was pared by 5 bases and J by 1 base, with 11 bases between. The CDR3 coding sequence is TGTGCCAGCAGTCCGACAGGCGTCCAAGAGACCCAGTACTTC. Protein: CASSPTGVQETQYF.

The chain uses TRBV6-1 and TRBJ2-1; TRBD2 aligns across 8 bases. The CDR3 loop spans 14 amino acids. The germline V gene encodes CDR1 MNHNS and CDR2 SASEGT. V dropped 4 bases and J dropped 7; count of bases not matched to a gene: 6. The CDR3, as DNA: TGTGCCAGCAGTGGGCTAGCGGGTCTAAATGAGCAGTTCTTC. Its translation: CASSGLAGLNEQFF.

The chain recombines TRBV13 with TRBJ2-1; TRBD1 matches 8 bases. CDR3 size: 15 residues. Trimming took 1 base from V and 6 from J; bases not matched to a gene: 5. From germline, CDR1 is PRHDT and CDR2 FYEKMQ (reference sequence). The CDR3 here is CASSLASGQGNEQFF. The CDR3 DNA is TGTGCCAGCAGCTTAGCCTCAGGACAGGGCAATGAGCAGTTCTTC. The entire variable domain, with the rest obtained from reference TRBV13 and TRBJ2-1, is as follows: AAGVIQSPRHLIKEKRETATLKCYPIPRHDTVYWYQQGPGQDPQFLISFYEKMQSDKGSIPDRFSAQQFSDYHSELNMSSLELGDSALYFCASSLASGQGNEQFFGPGTRLTVL.

The chain employs TRBV19 and TRBJ2-3, with D unresolved. V lost 3 bases and J lost 0, with 10 bases in between. The CDR3 contains 15 residues. Germline CDR1 is LNHDA and CDR2 is SQIVND (reference sequence). The CDR3 DNA reads as TGTGCCAGTAGTATTTTCCACGGGAGCACAGATACGCAGTATTTT. This codes for CASSIFHGSTDTQYF.

This chain links TRBV2 with TRBJ2-7, with TRBD2 identical over 10 bases. The CDR3 runs to 14 residues. The J segment lost 5 bases and the V segment lost 4 bases, leaving 5 bases of the junction unmatched. Germline loops: CDR1 SNHLY, CDR2 FYNNEI. CDR3 DNA sequence: TGTGCCAGCAGTGTGGGGCTAGCGGGAGACGAGCAGTACTTC. Translating it yields CASSVGLAGDEQYF.

The CDR3 nucleotides are TGTGCCAGCAGCCCCTGGGGGGGAGGGGAGCTGTTTTTT. Translation gives CASSPWGGGELFF. The chain has TRBV7-2 and TRBJ2-2, with 7 positions matching TRBD2. The germline gives CDR1 SGHTA, CDR2 FQGNSA. V lost 5 bases, J lost 8 bases, and 5 bases stayed unmatched. This CDR3 is built from 13 residues.

V gene TRBV10-1 combines with J gene TRBJ2-2, with 10 bases fitting TRBD2. Trimming removed 4 bases from V and 6 bases from J; junction bases left unmatched: 2. Germline CDR1 is WNHNN and CDR2 is SYGVQD (reference sequence). This CDR3 is built from 14 residues. DNA of the CDR3: TGCGCCAGCAGTGTTCTAGCGGGGGCCGGGGAGCTGTTTTTT. Protein sequence: CASSVLAGAGELFF.

This clone appeared a few times. The chain uses TRBV6-1 and TRBJ2-7, with TRBD2 identical over 7 bases. This CDR3 comprises 14 residues. V trimming: 1 base; J trimming: 3 bases; junction bases outside the gene matches: 3. CDR1 and CDR2 from the germline V gene are MNHNS and SASEGT. CDR3 protein: CASSEETSVYEQYF. The CDR3 DNA follows: TGTGCCAGCAGTGAAGAAACTAGCGTCTACGAGCAGTACTTC.

In the case of this clone: An end of the junction differs from the germline gene, which may be a read error. This chain uses TRBV28 with TRBJ2-2; D is unclear. From germline, CDR1 is MDHEN and CDR2 SYDVKM. The CDR3 has 12 residues. The CDR3 bases are TGTGCCAGCAGTTTAGGCACCCGGGAGCTGTTTTTT. Residues: CASSLGTRELFF.

The rearrangement joins TRBV7-9 to TRBJ2-1, with 10 bases identical to TRBD2. Looked up from germline, CDR1 is SEHNR and CDR2 is FQNEAQ (reference sequence). The CDR3 length is 16 residues. Trimming cost V 5 bases and J 2 bases; bases outside gene matches: 6. The CDR3 DNA reads TGTGCCAGCAGCAACACCCTAGCGGGAGCCTACAATGAGCAGTTCTTC. Residues: CASSNTLAGAYNEQFF.

The V call is TRBV10-2, the J call TRBJ1-1, with TRBD1 identical over 7 bases. With V trimmed by 6 bases and J by 0 bases, 4 bases remained unmatched. Germline V CDR1 and CDR2: WSHSY, SAAADI. This CDR3 has 14 residues. CDR3 residues: CASRPGQLNTEAFF. DNA of the CDR3: TGCGCCAGCAGACCGGGACAGCTGAACACTGAAGCTTTCTTT.

The J gene is TRBJ1-2, the V gene TRBV25-1, with D unclear. Germline lookup yields CDR1 MGHDK and CDR2 SYGVNS. CDR3 size: 13 residues. V was trimmed by 4 bases and J by 7 bases, leaving 13 bases between them. The CDR3 loop is CASSATGFLGYTF. The CDR3 bases are TGTGCCAGCAGTGCTACGGGATTTCTTGGCTACACCTTC.

The chain combines TRBV6-6 with TRBJ2-7; 7 nucleotides line up with TRBD2. Germline V gene data show CDR1 as MNHNY and CDR2 as SVGAGI (reference sequence). V trimming: 8 bases; J trimming: 5 bases; junction bases outside the gene matches: 6. The CDR3 extends over 12 amino acids. This chain's CDR3 is CASRGSGHEQYF. CDR3 DNA: TGTGCCAGCCGCGGGAGTGGTCACGAGCAGTACTTC.

There are a few counts of this clone. J is TRBJ2-6 and V is TRBV6-4, with TRBD2 matching over 9 bases. CDR1 is MRHNA, CDR2 SNTAGT, per germline. J gave up 0 bases and V 0 bases, and 3 bases lay outside the gene matches. The CDR3 is 18 residues long. CDR3 DNA sequence: TGTGCCAGCAGTGACTCCGGGACTAGCAGCTCTGGGGCCAACGTCCTGACTTTC. Encoded protein: CASSDSGTSSSGANVLTF.

This chain connects TRBV19 to TRBJ1-2; 8 nucleotides agree with TRBD1. The CDR3 runs 15 residues. CDR1 and CDR2 from the germline V gene are LNHDA and SQIVND (reference sequence). The junction had 5 bases not matched to a gene; V was cut back by 4 bases and J by 1 base. CDR3 coding DNA: TGTGCCAGTAGTACTTCGGACAGGGATAACTATGGCTACACCTTC. Protein: CASSTSDRDNYGYTF. Full variable domain (outside the CDR3, taken from reference TRBV19 and TRBJ1-2): DGGITQSPKYLFRKEGQNVTLSCEQNLNHDAMYWYRQDPGQGLRLIYYSQIVNDFQKGDIAEGYSVSREKKESFPLTVTSAQKNPTAFYLCASSTSDRDNYGYTFGSGTRLTVV.